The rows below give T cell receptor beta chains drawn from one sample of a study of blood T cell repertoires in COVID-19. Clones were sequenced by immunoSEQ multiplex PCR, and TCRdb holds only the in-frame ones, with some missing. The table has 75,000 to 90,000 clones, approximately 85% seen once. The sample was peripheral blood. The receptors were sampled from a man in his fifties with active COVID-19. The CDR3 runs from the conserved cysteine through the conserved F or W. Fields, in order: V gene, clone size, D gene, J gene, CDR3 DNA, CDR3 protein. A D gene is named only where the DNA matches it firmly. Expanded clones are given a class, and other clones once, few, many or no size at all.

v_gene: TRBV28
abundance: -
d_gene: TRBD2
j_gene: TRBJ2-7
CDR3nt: TGTGCCAGCAGCGGTAGCGGGGGGGCCGTCTACGAGCAGTACTTC
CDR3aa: CASSGSGGAVYEQYF

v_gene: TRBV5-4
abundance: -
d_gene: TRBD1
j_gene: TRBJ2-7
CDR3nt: TGTGCCAGCAGCTTGGGACAGGGTTTTGACGAGCAGTACTTC
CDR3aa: CASSLGQGFDEQYF

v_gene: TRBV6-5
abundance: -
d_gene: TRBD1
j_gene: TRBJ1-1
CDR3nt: TGTGCCAGCAGTCTCCGACAGGGCAAAGCTTTCTTT
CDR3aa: CASSLRQGKAFF

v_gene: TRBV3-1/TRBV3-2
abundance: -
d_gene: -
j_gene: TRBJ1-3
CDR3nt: TGTGCCAGCACCCCTGGGGGAGGCCTCTCTGGAAACACCATATATTTT
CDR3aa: CASTPGGGLSGNTIYF

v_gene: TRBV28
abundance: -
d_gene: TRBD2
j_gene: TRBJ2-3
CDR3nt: TGTGCCAGCAGTGGTCGGACTAGCGTCCTTGCGCAGTATTTT
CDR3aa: CASSGRTSVLAQYF

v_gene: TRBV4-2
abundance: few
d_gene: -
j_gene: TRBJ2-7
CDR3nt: TGTGCCAGCAGCCAAGACCCTGCGACAGGTCCCTTCTTC
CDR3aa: CASSQDPATGPFF

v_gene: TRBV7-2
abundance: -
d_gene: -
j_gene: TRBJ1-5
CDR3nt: TGTGCCAGCAGCTCCTATAATCAGCCCCAGCATTTT
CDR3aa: CASSSYNQPQHF

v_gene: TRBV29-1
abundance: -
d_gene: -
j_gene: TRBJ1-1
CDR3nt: TGCAGCGTTGAAGAGGATAGCCGGCAGAACACTGAAGCTTTCTTT
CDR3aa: CSVEEDSRQNTEAFF

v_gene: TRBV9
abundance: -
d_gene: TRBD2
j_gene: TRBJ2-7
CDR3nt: TGTGCCAGCAGCGGGACTAGCGGGACCTACGAGCAGTACTTC
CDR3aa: CASSGTSGTYEQYF

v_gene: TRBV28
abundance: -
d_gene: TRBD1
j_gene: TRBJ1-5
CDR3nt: TGTGCCAGCAGCCAGACAGGGAGGCGACAGCCCCAGCATTTT
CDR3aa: CASSQTGRRQPQHF

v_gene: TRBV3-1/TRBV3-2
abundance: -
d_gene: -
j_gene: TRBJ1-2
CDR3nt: TGTGCCAGCACCCCACACAACAACTATGGCTACACCTTC
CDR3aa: CASTPHNNYGYTF

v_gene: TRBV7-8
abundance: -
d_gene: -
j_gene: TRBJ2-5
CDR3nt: TGTGCCAGCAGCTTAGCTGGCAGGTACCAAGAGACCCAGTACTTC
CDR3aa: CASSLAGRYQETQYF

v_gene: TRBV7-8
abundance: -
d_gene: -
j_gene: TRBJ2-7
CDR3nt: TGTGCCAGCAGCTTTTACGGCGGAGGGACCTACGAGCAGTACTTC
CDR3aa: CASSFYGGGTYEQYF

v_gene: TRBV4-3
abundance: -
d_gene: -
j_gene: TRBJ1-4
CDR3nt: TGCGCCAGCAGCCAAGAGCCGACAGGCACGTCGGAAAAACTGTTTTTT
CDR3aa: CASSQEPTGTSEKLFF

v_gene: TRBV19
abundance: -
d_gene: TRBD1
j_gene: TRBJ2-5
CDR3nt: TGTGCCAGTAGTGTAACAGGGGGCGGAGAGACCCAGTACTTC
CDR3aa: CASSVTGGGETQYF

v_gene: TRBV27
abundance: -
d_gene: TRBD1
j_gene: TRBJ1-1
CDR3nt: TGTGCCAGCAGCCTTCCACAGGGGTTGAACACTGAAGCTTTCTTT
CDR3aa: CASSLPQGLNTEAFF

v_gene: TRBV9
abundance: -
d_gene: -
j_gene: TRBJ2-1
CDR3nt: TGTGCCAGCAGCGTAACAGGGAACTCGAATGAGCAGTTCTTC
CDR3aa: CASSVTGNSNEQFF

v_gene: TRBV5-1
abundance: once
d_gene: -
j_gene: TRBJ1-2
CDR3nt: TGCGCCAGCAGCTCGTCGACAGGTGACTCTAACTATGGCTACACCTTC
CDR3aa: CASSSSTGDSNYGYTF

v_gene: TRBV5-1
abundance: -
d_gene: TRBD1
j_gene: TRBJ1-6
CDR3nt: TGCGCCAGCAGCCGAGGGACAGGGCAAAATTCACCCCTCCACTTT
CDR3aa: CASSRGTGQNSPLHF

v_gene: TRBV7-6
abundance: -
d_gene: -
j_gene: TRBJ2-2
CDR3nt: TGTGCCAGCAGCCCGAATAGTGCGCGTACCGGGGAGCTGTTTTTT
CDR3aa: CASSPNSARTGELFF

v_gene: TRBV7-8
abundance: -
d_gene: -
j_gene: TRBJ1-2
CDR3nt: TGTGCCAGCAGCCCGGACAGTAACTATGGCTACACCTTC
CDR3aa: CASSPDSNYGYTF

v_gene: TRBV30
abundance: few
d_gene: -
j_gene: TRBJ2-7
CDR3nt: TGTGCCTGGAGTTGGCGCAGGGCGTACGAGCAGTACTTC
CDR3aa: CAWSWRRAYEQYF

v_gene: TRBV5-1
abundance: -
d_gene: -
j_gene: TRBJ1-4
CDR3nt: TGCGCCAGCAGCTCCACGACAGCAACTAATGAAAAACTGTTTTTT
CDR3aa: CASSSTTATNEKLFF

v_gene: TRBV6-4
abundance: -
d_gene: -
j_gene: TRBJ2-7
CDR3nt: TGTGCCAGCAGTGAAAGGAGGGAGATAGAGGGAAGGAAGGAGCAGTACTTC
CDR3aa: CASSERREIEGRKEQYF

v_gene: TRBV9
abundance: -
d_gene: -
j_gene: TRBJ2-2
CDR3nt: TGTGCCAGCAGCGTAGGTTCCGCAGGATTACTCACCGGGGAGCTGTTTTTT
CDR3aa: CASSVGSAGLLTGELFF

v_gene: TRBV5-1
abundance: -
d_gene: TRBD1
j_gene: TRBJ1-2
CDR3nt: TGCGCCAGCAGCCTAGGACAGGACGTGAATGGCTACACCTTC
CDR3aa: CASSLGQDVNGYTF

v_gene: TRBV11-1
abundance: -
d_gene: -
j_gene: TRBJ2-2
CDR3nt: TGTGCCAGCAGCCCTCTACCCCCGAGCACCGGGGAGCTGTTTTTT
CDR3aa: CASSPLPPSTGELFF

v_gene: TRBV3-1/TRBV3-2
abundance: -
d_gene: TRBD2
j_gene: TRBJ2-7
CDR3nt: TGTGCCAGCGACGAAGTCGGGACACACCACGGACTAGCGGGAGAACAACCTTACGAGCAGTACTTC
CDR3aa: CASDEVGTHHGLAGEQPYEQYF

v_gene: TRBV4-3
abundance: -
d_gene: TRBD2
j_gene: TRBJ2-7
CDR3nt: TGCGCCAGCAGCCAAGGACACGGGAGGGCCTCCTACGAGCAGTACTTC
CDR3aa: CASSQGHGRASYEQYF

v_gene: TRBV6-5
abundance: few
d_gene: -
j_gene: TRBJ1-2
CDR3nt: TGTGCCAGCAGTTACTCTGCGGGATTGGATGGCTACACCTTC
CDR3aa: CASSYSAGLDGYTF

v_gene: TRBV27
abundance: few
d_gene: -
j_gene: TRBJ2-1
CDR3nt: TGTGCCAGCAGTTCCCTGGGGGCCTACCCCAATGAGCAGTTCTTC
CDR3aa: CASSSLGAYPNEQFF

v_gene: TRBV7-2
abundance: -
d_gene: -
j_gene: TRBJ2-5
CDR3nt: TGTGCCAGCAGCTTAGCACTAGAGCAGACCCAGTACTTC
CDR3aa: CASSLALEQTQYF

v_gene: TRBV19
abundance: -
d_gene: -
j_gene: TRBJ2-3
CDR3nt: TGTGCCAGTAGTAGGCGGACTGCAAGCACAGATACGCAGTATTTT
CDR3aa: CASSRRTASTDTQYF

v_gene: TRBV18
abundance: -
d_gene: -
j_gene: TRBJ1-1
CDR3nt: TGTGCCAGCTCAGCGGACACAATCCACACTGAAGCTTTCTTT
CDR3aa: CASSADTIHTEAFF

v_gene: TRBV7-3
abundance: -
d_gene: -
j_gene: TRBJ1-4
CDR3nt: TGTGCCAGCAGCTTAAACGGGGGGCGCAACGAAAAACTGTTTTTT
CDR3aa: CASSLNGGRNEKLFF

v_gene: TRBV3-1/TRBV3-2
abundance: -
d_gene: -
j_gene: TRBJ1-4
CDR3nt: TGTGCCAGCAGCCAAGCGGGAGCAACTAATGAAAAACTGTTTTTT
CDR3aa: CASSQAGATNEKLFF